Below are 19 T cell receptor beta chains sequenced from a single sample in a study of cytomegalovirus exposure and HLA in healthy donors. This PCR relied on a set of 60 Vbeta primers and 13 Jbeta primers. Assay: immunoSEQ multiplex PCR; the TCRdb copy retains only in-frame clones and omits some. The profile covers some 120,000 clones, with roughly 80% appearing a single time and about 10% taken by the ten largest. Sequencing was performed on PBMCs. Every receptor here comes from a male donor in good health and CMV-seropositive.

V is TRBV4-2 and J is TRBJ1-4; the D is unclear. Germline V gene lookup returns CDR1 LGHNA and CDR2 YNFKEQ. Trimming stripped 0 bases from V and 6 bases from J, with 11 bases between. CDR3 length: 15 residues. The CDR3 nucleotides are TGTGCCAGCAGCCAAGACCCGCAGGTCGATGAAAAACTGTTTTTT. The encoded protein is CASSQDPQVDEKLFF.

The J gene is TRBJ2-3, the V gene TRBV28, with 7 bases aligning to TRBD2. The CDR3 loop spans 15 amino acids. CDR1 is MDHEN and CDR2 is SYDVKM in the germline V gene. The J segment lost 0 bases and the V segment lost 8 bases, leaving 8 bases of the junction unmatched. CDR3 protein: CASSVSGGSTDTQYF. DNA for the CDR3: TGTGCCAGCTCTGTTTCGGGGGGTAGCACAGATACGCAGTATTTT.

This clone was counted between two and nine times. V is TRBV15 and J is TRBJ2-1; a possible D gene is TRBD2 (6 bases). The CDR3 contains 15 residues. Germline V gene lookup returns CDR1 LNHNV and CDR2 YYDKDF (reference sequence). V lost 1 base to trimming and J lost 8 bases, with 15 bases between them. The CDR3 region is CATSRGRDSSYEQFF. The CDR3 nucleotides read TGTGCCACCAGCAGAGGAAGGGACTCCTCATATGAGCAGTTCTTC.

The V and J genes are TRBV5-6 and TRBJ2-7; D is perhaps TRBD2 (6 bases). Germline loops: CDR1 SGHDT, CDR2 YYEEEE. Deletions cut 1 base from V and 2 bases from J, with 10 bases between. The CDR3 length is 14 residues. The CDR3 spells CASSLQGGAYEQYF. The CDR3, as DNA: TGTGCCAGCAGCTTGCAAGGAGGGGCCTACGAGCAGTACTTC.

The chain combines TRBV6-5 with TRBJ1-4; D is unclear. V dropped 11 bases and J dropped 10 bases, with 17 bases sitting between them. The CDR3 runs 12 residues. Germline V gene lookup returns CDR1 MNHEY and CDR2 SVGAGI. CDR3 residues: CAAGVLVGKLFF. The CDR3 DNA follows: TGTGCCGCCGGGGTCTTAGTGGGAAAACTGTTTTTT.

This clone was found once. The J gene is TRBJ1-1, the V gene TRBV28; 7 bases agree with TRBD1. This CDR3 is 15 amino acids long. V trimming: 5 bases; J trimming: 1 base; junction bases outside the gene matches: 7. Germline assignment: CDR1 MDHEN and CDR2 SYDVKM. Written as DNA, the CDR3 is TGTGCCAGCAGTCTCCCGGGACAGAGGAACACTGAAGCTTTCTTT. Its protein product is CASSLPGQRNTEAFF. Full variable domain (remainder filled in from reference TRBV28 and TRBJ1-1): DVKVTQSSRYLVKRTGEKVFLECVQDMDHENMFWYRQDPGLGLRLIYFSYDVKMKEKGDIPEGYSVSREKKERFSLILESASTNQTSMYLCASSLPGQRNTEAFFGQGTRLTVV.

CDR3 sequence reads: CASSLGLAGGETQYF. The CDR3 DNA follows: TGTGCCAGCAGCTTGGGACTAGCGGGAGGAGAGACCCAGTACTTC. This chain connects TRBV7-3 to TRBJ2-5; 15 nucleotides agree with TRBD2. Trimming took 3 bases from V and 4 from J; bases not matched to a gene: 0. Germline CDR1 reads SGHTA; CDR2 reads FQGTGA. The CDR3 loop spans 15 amino acids.

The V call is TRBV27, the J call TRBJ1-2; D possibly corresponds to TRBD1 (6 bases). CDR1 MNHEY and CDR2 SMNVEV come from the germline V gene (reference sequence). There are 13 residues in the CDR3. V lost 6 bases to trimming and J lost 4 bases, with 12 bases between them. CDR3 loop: CASSTGTAYGYTF. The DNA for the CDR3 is TGTGCCAGCAGCACAGGGACGGCCTATGGCTACACCTTC.

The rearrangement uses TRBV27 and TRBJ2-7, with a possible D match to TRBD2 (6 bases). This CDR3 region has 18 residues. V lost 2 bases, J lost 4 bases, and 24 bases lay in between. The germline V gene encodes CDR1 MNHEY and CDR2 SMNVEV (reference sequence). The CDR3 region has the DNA TGTGCCAGCAGTTTACTAAAGGGGCCGGGACTCCCCGAGTACGAGCAGTACTTC. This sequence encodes CASSLLKGPGLPEYEQYF.

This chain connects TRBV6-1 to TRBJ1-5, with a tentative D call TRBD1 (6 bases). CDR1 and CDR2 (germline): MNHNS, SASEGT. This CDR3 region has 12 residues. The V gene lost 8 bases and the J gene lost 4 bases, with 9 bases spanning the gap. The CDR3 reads CASGQMNQPQHF. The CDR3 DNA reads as TGTGCCAGCGGACAGATGAATCAGCCCCAGCATTTT.

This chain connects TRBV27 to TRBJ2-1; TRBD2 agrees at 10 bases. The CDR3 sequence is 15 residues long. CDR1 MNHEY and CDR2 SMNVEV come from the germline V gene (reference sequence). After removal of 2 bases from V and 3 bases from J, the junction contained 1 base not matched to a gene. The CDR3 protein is CASSLRTSGYNEQFF. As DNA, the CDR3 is TGTGCCAGCAGTTTAAGGACTAGCGGCTACAATGAGCAGTTCTTC.

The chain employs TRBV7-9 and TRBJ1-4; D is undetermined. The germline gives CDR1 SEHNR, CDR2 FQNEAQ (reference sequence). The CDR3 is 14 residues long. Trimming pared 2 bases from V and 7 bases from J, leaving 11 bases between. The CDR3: CASSLPSRGEKLFF. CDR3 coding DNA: TGTGCCAGCAGCTTACCCTCGCGGGGTGAAAAACTGTTTTTT.

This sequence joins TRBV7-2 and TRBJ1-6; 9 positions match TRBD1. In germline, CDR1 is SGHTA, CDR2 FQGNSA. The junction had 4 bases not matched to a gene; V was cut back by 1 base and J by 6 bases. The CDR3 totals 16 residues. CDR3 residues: CASSLVGTGTNSPLHF. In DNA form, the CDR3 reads TGTGCCAGCAGCTTAGTTGGGACAGGGACTAATTCACCCCTCCACTTT.

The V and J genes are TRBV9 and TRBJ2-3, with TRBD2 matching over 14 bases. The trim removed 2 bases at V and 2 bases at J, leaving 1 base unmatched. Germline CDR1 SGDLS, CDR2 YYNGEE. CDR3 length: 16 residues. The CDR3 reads CASSVTSGRVTDTQYF. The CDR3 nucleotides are TGTGCCAGCAGCGTGACTAGCGGGAGGGTCACAGATACGCAGTATTTT.

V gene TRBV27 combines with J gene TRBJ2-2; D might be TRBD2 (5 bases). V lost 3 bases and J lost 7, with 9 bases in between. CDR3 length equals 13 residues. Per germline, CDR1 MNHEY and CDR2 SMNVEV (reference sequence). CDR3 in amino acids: CASSFPEGGELFF. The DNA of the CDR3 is TGTGCCAGCAGTTTCCCAGAGGGCGGGGAGCTGTTTTTT.

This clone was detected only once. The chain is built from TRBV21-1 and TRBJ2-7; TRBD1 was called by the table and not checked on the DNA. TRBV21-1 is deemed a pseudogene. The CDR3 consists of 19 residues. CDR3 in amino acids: CASSPISTGTGPGEDEQYF. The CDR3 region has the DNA TGTGCCAGCAGCCCCATCTCAACCGGGACAGGGCCGGGGGAGGACGAGCAGTACTTC.

The CDR3 coding sequence is TGCGCCAGCAGCCAAGGTTTGCGAAGCGGGCTCCAATTCGATGAGCAGTTCTTC. The encoded protein is CASSQGLRSGLQFDEQFF. The V call is TRBV4-3, the J call TRBJ2-7, with D possibly matching TRBD2 (6 bases). The J call may be wrong; the DNA end is better matched by TRBJ2-1. Germline assignment: CDR1 LGHNA and CDR2 YSLEER. CDR3 size: 18 residues.

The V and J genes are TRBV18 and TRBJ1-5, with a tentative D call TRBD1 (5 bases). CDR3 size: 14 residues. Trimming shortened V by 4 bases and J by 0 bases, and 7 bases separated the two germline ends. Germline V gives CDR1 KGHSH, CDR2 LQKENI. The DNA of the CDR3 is TGTGCCAGCTCACTACAGGATAGCAATCAGCCCCAGCATTTT. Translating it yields CASSLQDSNQPQHF.

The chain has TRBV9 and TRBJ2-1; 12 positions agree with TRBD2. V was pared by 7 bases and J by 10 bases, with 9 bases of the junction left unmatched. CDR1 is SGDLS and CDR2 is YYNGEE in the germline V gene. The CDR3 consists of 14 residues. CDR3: CASGMTSGSPEQFF. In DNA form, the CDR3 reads TGTGCCAGCGGCATGACTAGCGGGAGCCCAGAGCAGTTCTTC.